This entry features one T cell receptor beta chain sequence. Its antigen is not known. This record comes from a study of OX40 agonist ivuxolimab in advanced cancers. Libraries were prepared by immunoSEQ multiplex PCR; TCRdb keeps only in-frame clonotypes and omits some of them. The profile shows some 80,000 clones, 65% to 90% of them singletons. General study results and limits: In general, CD8+ T cells held more expanded clones than CD4+ did, on average.

V lost 5 bases, J lost 3 bases, and 12 bases lay in between. The CDR3 consists of 14 residues. Germline loops: CDR1 SEHNR, CDR2 FQNEAQ (reference sequence). The sequence was collected from an adult with an advanced solid tumor such as melanoma, head and neck, liver or kidney cancer. The chain employs TRBV7-9 and TRBJ2-3, with a tentative D call TRBD1 (5 bases). The sequencing here drew on CD4+ or CD8+ T cells sorted from blood, taken in a trial of the OX40 agonist ivuxolimab. CDR3 region: CASSLSQGTDTQYF. Written as DNA, the CDR3 is TGTGCCAGCAGCCTTTCCCAGGGTACAGATACGCAGTATTTT.